These 27 T cell receptor beta chains were sequenced from one sample in a study of blood T cells in healthy people across ages (dated by TCRdb to between 2014 and 2017). The method was 5' RACE. The instrument was an Illumina HiSeq 2500. A second PCR of 7 to 11 cycles was performed with a sample-barcoded 5' primer and a J-beta primer mix. TCRdb trimmed the raw reads at Q25, called clones with MiXCR and kept productive beta chains. Each entry merges the rows of one CDR3 protein and shows their most common DNA and genes. The sample table shows hundreds of thousands of distinct CDR3 sequences, and about 28% are seen once. The ten largest clones represent 15% to 19% of the sample. The sequenced sample consisted of blood. The receptors here all came from a woman older than 75 in good health.

The chain combines TRBV6-5 with TRBJ2-6; TRBD1 aligns across 7 bases. The V gene end was trimmed by 4 bases and the J gene end by 5 bases; junction bases not matched to a gene: 5. The CDR3 extends over 15 amino acids. Germline V gene data show CDR1 as MNHEY and CDR2 as SVGAGI. The CDR3 nucleotides are TGTGCCAGCAGTTCATCGACAGGGTGGGCCAACGTCCTGACTTTC. It encodes CASSSSTGWANVLTF.

This chain connects TRBV7-6 to TRBJ2-5; possibly TRBD2 for D (6 bases). This CDR3 is built from 13 residues. The V and J ends lost 5 bases and 5 bases respectively, with 12 bases between them. Germline V gives CDR1 SGHVS, CDR2 FNYEAQ. The CDR3 here is CASSPGTPETQYF. Here the CDR3 DNA reads TGTGCCAGCAGCCCTGGGACTCCTGAGACCCAGTACTTC.

Regarding this clonotype: This may be a read error, as it is one base from a much larger clone. J is TRBJ2-5 and V is TRBV7-2, with 8 bases fitting TRBD2. Germline V CDR1 and CDR2: SGHTA, FQGNSA. The J segment lost 11 bases and the V segment lost 0 bases, leaving 17 bases of the junction unmatched. This CDR3 region has 17 residues. The CDR3 DNA sequence: TGTGCCAGCAGCTTAGCCCTATCCCGCGGGGGGCAGAATGAGCAGTACTTC. Amino acid sequence: CASSLALSRGGQNEQYF.

This clonotype was picked up many times. V is TRBV5-1 and J is TRBJ2-7; TRBD1 matches at 7 bases. V gave up 1 base and J gave up 4 bases; unmatched junction bases: 14. The germline CDR1 and CDR2 sequences are SGHRS and YFSETQ. CDR3 length equals 17 residues. The DNA of the CDR3 is TGCGCCAGCAGCTTGTCCCCCTCGGACAGGACCTCTTACGAGCAGTACTTC. Encoded protein: CASSLSPSDRTSYEQYF.

This clonotype occurred many times. The chain combines TRBV4-2 with TRBJ2-6, with 9 bases that match TRBD1. Looked up from germline, CDR1 is LGHNA and CDR2 is YNFKEQ. The CDR3 runs to 19 residues. J gave up 4 bases and V 1 base, and 11 bases lay outside the gene matches. The DNA for the CDR3 is TGTGCCAGCAGCCAAGCTGGGGGGACAGGGTCGTACGGGGCCAACGTCCTGACTTTC. It encodes CASSQAGGTGSYGANVLTF.

This clonotype was seen at least ten times. This chain joins TRBV12-3 or TRBV12-4 and TRBJ2-1; 7 bases map to TRBD2. The CDR3 totals 14 residues. J gave up 2 bases and V 3 bases, and 1 base lay outside the gene matches. CDR3 residues: CASSFGGAYNEQFF. As DNA, the CDR3 is TGTGCCAGCAGTTTTGGGGGGGCCTACAATGAGCAGTTCTTC.

This clonotype was seen ten or more times. V gene TRBV18 combines with J gene TRBJ2-1; possibly TRBD1 for D (6 bases). The CDR3 sequence is 15 residues long. The V and J ends lost 2 bases and 4 bases respectively, with 12 bases between them. Germline V gene sequence: CDR1 KGHSH, CDR2 LQKENI. The CDR3 reads CASSPIRTAYNEQFF. The DNA for the CDR3 is TGTGCCAGCTCACCAATTAGGACAGCTTACAATGAGCAGTTCTTC.

The rearrangement links TRBV4-2 to TRBJ1-2; 7 bases map to TRBD1. CDR3 size: 15 residues. In germline, CDR1 is LGHNA, CDR2 YNFKEQ. Unmatched junction bases numbered 9, after V lost 3 bases and J lost 5 bases. The CDR3 DNA is TGTGCCAGCAGCCAGAACCGGGACAGTCGGTATGGCTACACCTTC. Translated, it gives CASSQNRDSRYGYTF.

V usage is TRBV10-3 and J usage is TRBJ2-3, with 10 bases aligning to TRBD2. The CDR3 runs 16 residues. V lost 5 bases, J lost 6 bases, and 11 bases stayed unmatched. Germline CDR1 and CDR2: ENHRY and SYGVKD. The CDR3 region has the DNA TGTGCCATCAGTTTACTAGCGGGGAGCCAGGGGGATACGCAGTATTTT. This gives the protein CAISLLAGSQGDTQYF.

This clonotype occurred many times. The rearrangement joins TRBV4-1 to TRBJ1-2, with D perhaps TRBD1 (5 bases). The CDR3 runs to 16 residues. Germline CDR1 is MGHRA and CDR2 is YSYEKL. V lost 0 bases and J 7 bases, leaving 18 bases between the germline ends. In DNA form, the CDR3 reads TGCGCCAGCAGCCAAGATGGAGGAGGGAGAAGGGGTGGCTACACCTTC. Its protein is CASSQDGGGRRGGYTF.

Ten or more counts support this clonotype. The V call is TRBV2, the J call TRBJ2-7, with D perhaps TRBD1 (5 bases). The CDR3 has 16 residues. Trimming cost V 2 bases and J 2 bases, with 16 bases left between them. Germline V CDR1 and CDR2: SNHLY, FYNNEI. DNA for the CDR3: TGTGCCAGCAGTGAAATTTTGACAGTACCCCCCTACGAGCAGTACTTC. Its translation: CASSEILTVPPYEQYF.

Concerning this clonotype: Relative to the germline gene, one junction end is altered; a read error may explain this. This chain connects TRBV15 to TRBJ2-3, with a tentative D call TRBD1 (6 bases). There are 16 residues in the CDR3. CDR1 and CDR2 from the germline V gene are LNHNV and YYDKDF (reference sequence). DNA of the CDR3: TGTGCCACCGGCAGAGAGGGGGAAAAAAGCACAGATACGCAGTATTTT. Amino acids: CATGREGEKSTDTQYF.

Written as DNA, the CDR3 is TGCAGTGCATCGGCGGGGGGGGCCTACGAGCAGTACTTC. It translates to CSASAGGAYEQYF. This chain joins TRBV20-1 and TRBJ2-7, with 9 bases that match TRBD2. CDR1 is DFQATT, CDR2 SNEGSKA, per germline (reference sequence). This CDR3 is built from 13 residues. Losses at the gene ends were 6 bases for V and 2 bases for J; bases not matched to a gene: 5.

This clonotype was found a few times. V is TRBV3-1 and J is TRBJ1-6, with D unclear. Germline CDR1 is LGHDT and CDR2 is YNNKEL (reference sequence). Trimming pared 4 bases from V and 9 bases from J, leaving 10 bases between. This CDR3 contains 13 residues. The CDR3 spells CASSPGVGSPLHF. Written as DNA, the CDR3 is TGTGCCAGCAGCCCCGGGGTGGGTTCACCCCTCCACTTT.

The sample holds a few counts of this clonotype. The rearrangement joins TRBV18 to TRBJ1-2, with 11 bases fitting TRBD1. The CDR3 runs 15 residues. The germline CDR1 and CDR2 sequences are KGHSH and LQKENI. Trimming cost V 4 bases and J 4 bases; bases outside gene matches: 5. The CDR3 is CASSLGQGAIYGYTF. The CDR3 DNA sequence: TGTGCCAGCTCACTAGGACAGGGGGCGATCTATGGCTACACCTTC.

This clonotype was counted ten times or more. This rearrangement joins TRBV7-2 to TRBJ1-5; weak D call: TRBD1 (5 bases). With 5 bases removed from V and 4 bases from J, the gap between germline ends came to 18 bases. The V gene's germline CDR1 is SGHTA and CDR2 FQGNSA. This CDR3 comprises 16 residues. The CDR3 nucleotides are TGTGCCAGCAGCCTCCAGGGTATAGGGAAAAATCAGCCCCAGCATTTT. This codes for CASSLQGIGKNQPQHF.

This clonotype was observed at least ten times. V gene TRBV30 combines with J gene TRBJ2-5; D possibly corresponds to TRBD1 (5 bases). CDR1 GTSNPN and CDR2 SVGIG come from the germline V gene (reference sequence). V was clipped by 5 bases and J by 1 base, with 23 bases between them. The CDR3 is 17 amino acids. CDR3 region: CAWDMVGHSVLQETQYF. For the CDR3, the DNA is TGTGCCTGGGATATGGTAGGACACTCAGTGCTCCAAGAGACCCAGTACTTC.

The chain links TRBV2 to TRBJ2-5; unclear D gene. The J call may be mistaken, given a closer DNA end match to TRBJ2-7. The CDR3 covers 12 residues. The germline gives CDR1 SNHLY, CDR2 FYNNEI. The CDR3 sequence is CASKIGMGEQYF. The CDR3 coding sequence is TGTGCCAGCAAGATAGGGATGGGCGAGCAGTACTTC.

The table lists this clonotype with many counts. The J gene is TRBJ2-7, the V gene TRBV11-2; 7 bases agree with TRBD1. The CDR3 covers 14 residues. V shed 3 bases, J shed 2 bases, and the junction held 4 bases outside the gene matches. CDR1 is SGHAT and CDR2 is FQNNGV in the germline V gene. CDR3 DNA: TGTGCCAGCAGCTTGATGGGACAGACCTACGAGCAGTACTTC. Translation gives CASSLMGQTYEQYF.

The chain recombines TRBV6-2 or TRBV6-3 with TRBJ2-3, with D perhaps matching TRBD2 (7 bases). Trimming pared 3 bases from V and 2 bases from J, leaving 15 bases between. Germline loops: CDR1 MNHEY, CDR2 SVGEGT. CDR3 length: 16 amino acids. The CDR3 region is CASSYVAGAATDTQYF. The CDR3 DNA is TGTGCCAGCAGTTATGTTGCGGGGGCTGCCACAGATACGCAGTATTTT.

About this clonotype: This may be a read error: a much more frequent sequence differs by one nucleotide. This CDR3 is CASRLGQVAYEQYF. DNA for the CDR3: TGTGCCAGCAGGTTGGGACAGGTCGCCTACGAGCAGTACTTC. The rearrangement joins TRBV28 to TRBJ2-7; TRBD1 matches at 8 bases. The CDR3 is made up of 14 amino acids. Germline V gives CDR1 MDHEN, CDR2 SYDVKM. Trimming removed 6 bases from V and 2 bases from J; junction bases left unmatched: 6.

This clonotype has a count of ten or more. The rearrangement links TRBV7-3 to TRBJ2-3; D gene unclear. V was shortened by 5 bases and J by 0 bases, with 12 bases between the two germline ends. The CDR3 is made up of 15 amino acids. CDR1 and CDR2 (germline): SGHTA, FQGTGA. The CDR3 nucleotides read TGTGCCAGCAGCCGTCGTGCGGTAAGCACAGATACGCAGTATTTT. This encodes CASSRRAVSTDTQYF.

J is TRBJ2-6 and V is TRBV4-2; 7 nucleotides match TRBD1. The CDR3 is 16 residues long. J gave up 2 bases and V 1 base, and 2 bases lay outside the gene matches. Germline V gene lookup returns CDR1 LGHNA and CDR2 YNFKEQ. The CDR3: CASSQAGGPGANVLTF. The CDR3 DNA reads TGTGCCAGCAGCCAAGCAGGGGGACCTGGGGCCAACGTCCTGACTTTC.

This clonotype was seen only a few times. The chain recombines TRBV30 with TRBJ1-2; a possible D gene is TRBD1 (5 bases). Germline V lookup: CDR1 GTSNPN, CDR2 SVGIG (reference sequence). Trimming stripped 0 bases from V and 3 bases from J, with 11 bases between. This CDR3 has 14 amino acids. CDR3 amino acids: CAWSVRRDHYGYTF. CDR3 nucleotide sequence: TGTGCCTGGAGTGTACGCAGGGACCACTATGGCTACACCTTC.

This clonotype was counted at least ten times. The junction shows a germline mismatch at one end, possibly a read error. J is TRBJ1-6 and V is TRBV5-1; D is possibly TRBD1 (5 bases). The CDR3 is made up of 14 amino acids. Germline lookup yields CDR1 SGHRS and CDR2 YFSETQ. CDR3 DNA: TGTGCCAGCAGCTTGGGGCAGAATAATTCACCCCTCCACTTT. This translates into CASSLGQNNSPLHF.

This clonotype was recorded many times. The rearrangement links TRBV6-1 to TRBJ2-7; 7 bases are a match to TRBD1. CDR3 length: 15 residues. Per the germline V gene, CDR1 is MNHNS and CDR2 is SASEGT. V shed 2 bases and J 0 bases; nucleotides not matched to a gene: 4. CDR3 sequence (DNA): TGTGCCAGCAGTGAATTCGGGACAGCCTCCTACGAGCAGTACTTC. Translating it yields CASSEFGTASYEQYF.

This clonotype was detected ten times or more. The rearrangement uses TRBV12-3 or TRBV12-4 and TRBJ2-3; 9 nucleotides match TRBD2. The V gene end was trimmed by 3 bases and the J gene end by 4 bases; junction bases not matched to a gene: 2. This CDR3 region has 14 residues. The CDR3 sequence is CASSFLAGSDTQYF. DNA of the CDR3: TGTGCCAGCAGTTTTCTAGCGGGGTCAGATACGCAGTATTTT.